One and the same sample provided the 23 T cell receptor beta chains below, sequenced in a study of blood T cell repertoires in COVID-19. The table came from immunoSEQ multiplex PCR; TCRdb's copy has only in-frame clones and leaves some out. The repertoire holds around 200,000 clones, with over 80% as singletons. The sequenced material came from PBMCs or T cells enriched from blood (not recorded which). The receptors stem from a man younger than 40 who had recovered from COVID-19.

This clone was detected once. The V call is TRBV19, the J call TRBJ1-1; 8 nucleotides match TRBD1. J gave up 6 bases and V 7 bases, and 10 bases lay outside the gene matches. The CDR3 is made up of 14 amino acids. From germline, CDR1 is LNHDA and CDR2 SQIVND (reference sequence). CDR3 region: CASTTHRGSAEAFF. The CDR3 coding sequence is TGTGCCAGTACCACCCACAGGGGGAGTGCTGAAGCTTTCTTT.

CDR3 sequence reads: CAWSVMERGVHEQFF. The CDR3 DNA is TGTGCCTGGAGTGTAATGGAGCGGGGGGTCCATGAGCAGTTCTTC. The gene calls are TRBV30 and TRBJ2-1; 9 nucleotides match TRBD2. With 0 bases clipped from V and 8 bases from J, the junction kept 8 bases outside the gene matches. The CDR3 length is 15 residues. The V gene's germline CDR1 is GTSNPN and CDR2 SVGIG (reference sequence).

The chain has TRBV15 and TRBJ2-7; TRBD2 matches at 11 bases. This CDR3 has 18 amino acids. Germline-derived CDR1 and CDR2 are LNHNV and YYDKDF (reference sequence). V dropped 0 bases and J dropped 0; count of bases not matched to a gene: 7. In nucleotides, the CDR3 is TGTGCCACCAGCAGAGAACTTAGCGGGGGGGGAAGCTCCTACGAGCAGTACTTC. It translates to CATSRELSGGGSSYEQYF.

The chain is built from TRBV2 and TRBJ1-2; possible D gene TRBD1, 6 bases. Deletions cut 8 bases from V and 4 bases from J, with 14 bases between. CDR1 and CDR2 (germline): SNHLY, FYNNEI. The CDR3 is 13 residues long. The CDR3, as DNA: TGTGCCAGCGAACAGGGCGGGGGCTATGGCTACACCTTC. Translated, it gives CASEQGGGYGYTF.

V is TRBV5-5 and J is TRBJ2-3; tentative D call: TRBD1 (5 bases). V lost 1 base and J lost 1, with 7 bases in between. This CDR3 region has 14 residues. Germline values: CDR1 SGHKS, CDR2 YYEKEE (reference sequence). CDR3 loop: CASSLWGRTDTQYF. The CDR3 nucleotides are TGTGCCAGCAGCTTGTGGGGCCGCACAGATACGCAGTATTTT.

V and J are TRBV5-3 and TRBJ1-1; TRBD1 aligns across 8 bases. TRBV5-3 is flagged as an ORF with uncertain function. This CDR3 region has 16 residues. The trim removed 0 bases at V and 5 bases at J, leaving 9 bases unmatched. The chain's CDR3 is CARSLAGRGRGTEAFF. DNA for the CDR3: TGTGCCAGAAGCTTGGCCGGCAGGGGGCGAGGTACTGAAGCTTTCTTT.

The chain couples TRBV2 to TRBJ1-1, with D maybe TRBD1 (6 bases). Trimming stripped 6 bases from V and 4 bases from J, with 12 bases between. Per the germline V gene, CDR1 is SNHLY and CDR2 is FYNNEI. This CDR3 is 13 amino acids long. The CDR3 nucleotides read TGTGCCAGCAGGATAATACAGGGCACTGAAGCTTTCTTT. It encodes CASRIIQGTEAFF.

The CDR3 spells CASSQRNSYEQYF. DNA of the CDR3: TGCGCCAGCAGCCAACGGAACAGCTACGAGCAGTACTTC. The V gene is TRBV4-3, the J gene TRBJ2-7; D is unclear. Germline V CDR1 and CDR2: LGHNA, YSLEER. The CDR3 is 13 residues long. Trimming shortened V by 2 bases and J by 3 bases, and 8 bases separated the two germline ends.

The CDR3: CASSNLGTGAYEQYF. CDR3 nucleotides: TGTGCCAGCAGCAATTTGGGGACAGGGGCCTACGAGCAGTACTTC. J is TRBJ2-7 and V is TRBV21-1; the listed D gene, TRBD1, was not tested against the DNA. TRBV21-1 is a documented pseudogene. CDR3 length: 15 residues.

This chain links TRBV19 with TRBJ1-5; TRBD1 agrees at 9 bases. V lost 5 bases, J lost 6 bases, and 8 bases stayed unmatched. This CDR3 is built from 15 residues. Germline CDR1 is LNHDA and CDR2 is SQIVND (reference sequence). DNA for the CDR3: TGTGCCAGTAGTGGGGGACAGGGTGAGATTCAGCCCCAGCATTTT. Translated, it gives CASSGGQGEIQPQHF.

The CDR3 is CASSLDHGTGELFF. As DNA, the CDR3 is TGTGCCAGCAGCTTAGATCACGGCACCGGGGAGCTGTTTTTT. The chain has TRBV7-2 and TRBJ2-2; D is unclear. Trimming stripped 1 base from V and 4 bases from J, with 7 bases between. The germline V gene encodes CDR1 SGHTA and CDR2 FQGNSA. The CDR3 has 14 amino acids.

This chain uses TRBV6-5 with TRBJ1-1; tentative D call: TRBD1 (6 bases). The CDR3 contains 14 residues. V dropped 4 bases and J dropped 1 base, with 10 bases sitting between them. CDR1 is MNHEY and CDR2 is SVGAGI in the germline V gene. The CDR3 nucleotides read TGTGCCAGCAGTTTACAGGGAGCGAACACTGAAGCTTTCTTT. It specifies CASSLQGANTEAFF.

The chain is built from TRBV10-3 and TRBJ1-1, with no clear D. The germline CDR1 and CDR2 sequences are ENHRY and SYGVKD. The CDR3 sequence is 11 residues long. The CDR3 loop reads CVCRGPEAAFF. In DNA form, the CDR3 reads TGTGTTTGTCGAGGGCCAGAGGCGGCTTTCTTT.

V is TRBV5-5 and J is TRBJ2-3, with no clear D. The CDR3 sequence is 13 residues long. The germline V gene has CDR1 SGHKS and CDR2 YYEKEE (reference sequence). Trimming took 0 bases from V and 0 from J, leaving 2 bases between them. DNA for the CDR3: TGTGCCAGCAGCTTGGCTAGCACAGATACGCAGTATTTT. It encodes CASSLASTDTQYF.

In this sample, this clone turned up once. The V call is TRBV29-1, the J call TRBJ2-7, with D perhaps TRBD1 (6 bases). V lost 0 bases and J 1 base, leaving 16 bases between the germline ends. The CDR3 runs to 16 residues. CDR1 SQVTM and CDR2 ANQGSEA come from the germline V gene. CDR3 sequence (DNA): TGCAGCGTTGAAGATGAACAGGGTTCGCCTTCCTACGAGCAGTACTTC. Its translation: CSVEDEQGSPSYEQYF.

The CDR3 bases are TGTGCCACCATGCAGGGGGCAAATTCACCCCTCCACTTT. Translation: CATMQGANSPLHF. The V and J genes are TRBV19 and TRBJ1-6; 8 positions agree with TRBD1. Germline assignment: CDR1 LNHDA and CDR2 SQIVND (reference sequence). The CDR3 consists of 13 residues. V lost 10 bases, J lost 7 bases, and 6 bases stayed unmatched.

The CDR3 loop is CASSKFSWTGTGVDNQPQHF. The DNA of the CDR3 is TGTGCCAGCAGCAAGTTTTCCTGGACCGGGACAGGGGTGGACAATCAGCCCCAGCATTTT. V gene TRBV21-1 combines with J gene TRBJ1-5; the table's D call of TRBD1 was not tested on the DNA. TRBV21-1 is a pseudogene. This CDR3 has 20 amino acids.

The chain links TRBV7-8 to TRBJ2-7, with 9 nucleotides matching TRBD2. Germline assignment: CDR1 SGHVS and CDR2 FQNEAQ. The V gene end was trimmed by 5 bases and the J gene end by 4 bases; junction bases not matched to a gene: 9. The CDR3 is made up of 15 amino acids. For the CDR3, the DNA is TGTGCCAGCAGCCCTGCGGCTAGCGGGATTTACGAGCAGTACTTC. The encoded protein is CASSPAASGIYEQYF.

The rearrangement links TRBV3-1 (or the pseudogene TRBV3-2) to TRBJ2-2; D call uncertain. Looked up from germline, CDR1 is LGHDT and CDR2 is YNNKEL (reference sequence). V lost 8 bases and J lost 2, with 9 bases in between. The CDR3 has 13 amino acids. The CDR3 reads CASLAINTGELFF. CDR3 nucleotide sequence: TGTGCCAGCTTGGCAATAAACACCGGGGAGCTGTTTTTT.

V usage is TRBV10-3 and J usage is TRBJ1-3; D might be TRBD1 (6 bases). The CDR3 length is 14 residues. Germline V gene sequence: CDR1 ENHRY, CDR2 SYGVKD. Trimming cost V 3 bases and J 15 bases, with 21 bases left between them. The CDR3 DNA sequence: TGTGCCATCAGTGATCCGGGACATCGTGTAGGATCATATTTT. Protein: CAISDPGHRVGSYF.

The gene calls are TRBV5-4 and TRBJ2-7; 9 bases are shared with TRBD1. With 4 bases clipped from V and 6 bases from J, the junction kept 11 bases outside the gene matches. CDR3 length: 15 residues. The germline V gene has CDR1 SGHNT and CDR2 YYREEE (reference sequence). The DNA of the CDR3 is TGTGCCAGCAGCCTCGGGACAGGGAAGGGCGCCGAGCAGTACTTC. It encodes CASSLGTGKGAEQYF.

The CDR3 DNA reads TGCGCCAGCAGCCAAGATAGAAACTATGGCTACACCTTC. Translating gives CASSQDRNYGYTF. The chain carries TRBV4-1 and TRBJ1-2, with unresolved D. CDR1 is MGHRA, CDR2 YSYEKL, per germline. The V and J ends lost 0 bases and 2 bases respectively, with 4 bases between them. There are 13 residues in the CDR3.

This clone was picked up one time. The rearrangement links TRBV5-1 to TRBJ2-7; 9 nucleotides match TRBD1. Germline V gene data show CDR1 as SGHRS and CDR2 as YFSETQ. This CDR3 is built from 14 residues. V lost 4 bases, J lost 3 bases, and 5 bases stayed unmatched. This CDR3 reads CASSPGQGVYEQYF. The CDR3 DNA sequence: TGCGCCAGCAGCCCGGGACAGGGAGTCTACGAGCAGTACTTC.